This TCR beta chain was observed in a study of early stage breast cancer tumors. Overall study: Most invasive tumors, twelve of 16, were ER+/PR+/HER2-.

V lost 5 bases, J lost 0 bases, and 0 bases stayed unmatched. The CDR3 length is 16 residues. CDR1 is SGHVS, CDR2 FQNEAQ, per germline. The protocol was immunoSEQ multiplex PCR, while the TCRdb copy is restricted to in-frame clones and leaves out a portion. The sample holds roughly 10,000 clones; 75% to 85% are singletons and the top ten take approximately 14%. What was sequenced was breast tumor tissue. The chain uses TRBV7-8 and TRBJ2-2; 13 bases are shared with TRBD2. This receptor was taken from a person aged 70 to 80 with breast cancer. The CDR3 DNA reads TGTGCCAGCAGCGGACTAGCGGGGGCGAACACCGGGGAGCTGTTTTTT. This encodes CASSGLAGANTGELFF.